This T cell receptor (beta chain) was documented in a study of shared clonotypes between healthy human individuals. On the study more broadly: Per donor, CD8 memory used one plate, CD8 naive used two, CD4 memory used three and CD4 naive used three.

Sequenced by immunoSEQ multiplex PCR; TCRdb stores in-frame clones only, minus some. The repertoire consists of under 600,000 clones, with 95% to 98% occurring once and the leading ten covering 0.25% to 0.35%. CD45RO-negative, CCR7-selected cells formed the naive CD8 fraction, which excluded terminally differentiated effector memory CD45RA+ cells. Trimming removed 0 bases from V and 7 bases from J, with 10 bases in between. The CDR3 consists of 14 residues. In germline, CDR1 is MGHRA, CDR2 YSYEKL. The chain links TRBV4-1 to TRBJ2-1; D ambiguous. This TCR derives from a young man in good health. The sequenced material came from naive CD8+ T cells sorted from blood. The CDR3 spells CASSQEPTQNEQFF. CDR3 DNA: TGCGCCAGCAGCCAAGAGCCGACTCAGAATGAGCAGTTCTTC.